This TCR beta chain was documented in a study of shared T cell receptors in the human thymus (dated by TCRdb to about 2021). About the investigation overall: The study examined how the human thymus generates shared, self-reactive T-cell receptor alpha chains.

The receptor library was made with the immunoSEQ multiplex PCR assay. In its TCRdb copy, this immuneACCESS table keeps in-frame sequences only and misses some clones. Where compared with another copy, unresolved V genes explain less than half of these, and the others have no known cause. This sample comprises 640,000 or so clones, 87% of them detected only once. 0.0094% of the sample is taken by the ten largest. A note on this clone: What antigen it recognizes has not been identified. It has no much larger one-base neighbor in the sample; base qualities were not kept.

The sample also formed part of further work on human thymus T cells. The second paper states: The donors were immunologically healthy infants in Finland who had open corrective cardiac surgery for congenital heart defects. The thymus tissue came from surgical resects taken out during corrective cardiac surgery. Both the thymic and the peripheral blood repertoires appeared to show biased V and J gene segment usage. The related research found that thymic TCR repertoires overlapped highly between unrelated individuals. The study characterized TCR alpha and beta repertoires from under 10 infant thymus samples and a few related peripheral blood samples. Donor ages ranged from roughly 6 to 250 days, and the cohort comprised about six male and a couple of female infants. Thymocytes were freed from the tissue by mechanical means and kept at -70 degrees C as pellets of roughly 9-34 million cells. Genomic DNA was extracted from frozen cell pellets with a QIAsymphony instrument. TCRB and TCRAD loci were amplified from a standardized quantity of quality-controlled genomic DNA using the immunoSEQ multiplex PCR assay. Amplicons spanned the V(D)J region at a length sufficient to cover the CDR3 and identify V and J genes. The amplicons were sequenced on an Illumina platform via the commercial immunoSEQ service. Primer bias and sequencing errors were corrected as previously described, and TCRAD and TCRB were defined on the basis of the IMGT database. Analysis of the repertoires was done with immunoSEQ Analyzer 3.0 and VDJTools and included basic statistics, V/J segment usage, diversity estimates, rarefaction and pairwise overlap. Diversity was estimated with Chao1, ChaoE, Efron-Thisted, Shannon and inverse Simpson indices, and also on datasets down-sampled to the smallest sample. For repertoire overlap, CDR3 nucleotide sequence, V gene and J gene had to match strictly, and clustering was done by Jaccard-based multidimensional scaling. Thymus samples yielded on average approximately 800,000 unique TCRB clonotypes, compared with roughly 92,000 from blood samples.

This sequence was found in a boy in the first two years of life with a congenital heart defect. Donor details come from another sample of the same person, matched by shared clones. Sequenced material: thymocytes.

The bases read TGTGCCAGCAGCCCCGCGCGGGAGCAGTACTTC. Translated, this is CASSPAREQYF. The V and J segments used are TRBV11-2 and TRBJ2-7; the D segment cannot be called with confidence. The V end loses 5 bases and the J end loses 7 bases, and a stretch of 9 bases separates them. The germline V gene supplies CDR1 SGHAT and CDR2 FQNNGV. Measured from the cysteine to the phenylalanine, the CDR3 is 11 residues long. Here the CDR3 DNA is all that survives: 33 bases in frame from base 1.